The 2 T cell receptor beta chains given below trace back to one sample, sequenced in a study of T cells in Graves' hyperthyroidism and ophthalmopathy. RNA transcripts provided the source from which TCR beta CDR3 regions were amplified. TCR CDR3 underwent first-round RT-PCR with the HTBI primer set. TCRdb analysed the multiplex PCR reads with MiXCR anew, one entry per CDR3 protein. The data contain roughly 49,000 distinct CDR3 sequences, about 53% of them singletons. The specimen sequenced was peripheral blood or thyroid tissue (not recorded which). The receptors were gathered from a man younger than 30 with Graves' hyperthyroidism.

The chain employs TRBV2 and TRBJ2-7; either TRBD1 or TRBD2 may fit D (5 bases each). This CDR3 is built from 13 residues. Trimming cost V 7 bases and J 2 bases, with 12 bases left between them. Germline V gives CDR1 SNHLY, CDR2 FYNNEI. CDR3: CASTGTAPYEQYF. DNA for the CDR3: TGTGCCAGCACCGGGACGGCCCCCTACGAGCAGTACTTC.

The chain carries TRBV10-2 and TRBJ2-7, with a weak D call TRBD1 (6 bases). The germline V and J ends were trimmed by 6 bases and 5 bases, with 8 bases remaining between them. Germline CDR1 reads WSHSY; CDR2 reads SAAADI. CDR3 length: 11 amino acids. CDR3 loop: CASSRGHEQYF. The DNA for the CDR3 is TGCGCCAGCAGCAGGGGCCACGAGCAGTACTTC.